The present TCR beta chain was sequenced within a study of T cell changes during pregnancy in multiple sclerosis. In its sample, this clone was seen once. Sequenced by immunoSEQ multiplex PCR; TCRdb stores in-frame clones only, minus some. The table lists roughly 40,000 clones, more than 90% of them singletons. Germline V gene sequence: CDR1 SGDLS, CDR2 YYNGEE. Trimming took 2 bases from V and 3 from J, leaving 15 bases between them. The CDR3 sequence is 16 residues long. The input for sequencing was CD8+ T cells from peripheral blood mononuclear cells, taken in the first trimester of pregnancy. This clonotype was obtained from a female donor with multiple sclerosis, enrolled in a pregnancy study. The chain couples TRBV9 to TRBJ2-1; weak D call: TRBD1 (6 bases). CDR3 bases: TGTGCCAGCAGCGTGGGGGCGGAAACACACTACAATGAGCAGTTCTTC. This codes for CASSVGAETHYNEQFF.